These T cell receptor beta chains were read from a single sample in a study of blood T cell repertoires in COVID-19. Profiled with immunoSEQ multiplex PCR; TCRdb holds only in-frame clones, not every one. The data show roughly 220,000 clones, roughly 85% seen once. Sequenced: PBMCs or T cells enriched from blood (not recorded which). The receptors were gathered from a woman between 35 and 50 years old with acute COVID-19. Each CDR3 is given with its conserved first and last residue. The order of the fields is V gene, J gene, D gene, clone size, CDR3 DNA, CDR3 protein. A D gene is named only where the DNA matches it firmly. For some rows the clone size is stated as once, few or many, or as a class when expanded; others skip it.

TRBV24-1	TRBJ1-1	-	-	TGTGCCACCAGTCAAGGGGTGAACACTGAAGCTTTCTTT	CATSQGVNTEAFF
TRBV3-1/TRBV3-2	TRBJ1-2	-	few	TGTGCCAGCAGCGTTACAGCAACAGATGGCTACACCTTC	CASSVTATDGYTF
TRBV3-1/TRBV3-2	TRBJ1-3	TRBD1	-	TGTGCCAGCAGCCAAGATCTAGCGACAGGGATGTCTGGAAACACCATATATTTT	CASSQDLATGMSGNTIYF
TRBV28	TRBJ1-1	TRBD1	-	TGTGCCAGCAGTCCCTGGACAGGGGTGACTGAAGCTTTCTTT	CASSPWTGVTEAFF
TRBV14	TRBJ2-7	TRBD2	once	TGTGCCAGCAGCCCGAGGACTAGCGGGAGCGTGGGGAGGTCCTACGAGCAGTACTTC	CASSPRTSGSVGRSYEQYF
TRBV4-2	TRBJ2-1	-	-	TGTGCCAGCAGCCAAGTTGGCCATGAGCAGTTCTTC	CASSQVGHEQFF
TRBV29-1	TRBJ2-1	TRBD2	-	TGCAGCGCCCACCAGCGGGAAGGGCTTAATGAGCAGTTCTTC	CSAHQREGLNEQFF
TRBV4-1	TRBJ2-7	TRBD2	-	TGCGCCAGCAGCGCTACCTGGACTAGCGGTTACGAGCAGTACTTC	CASSATWTSGYEQYF
TRBV6-1	TRBJ2-7	-	-	TGTGCCAGCAGTGAGACGGAGACCCGAATGCGGGAGCAGTACTTC	CASSETETRMREQYF
TRBV18	TRBJ2-4	TRBD1	-	TGTGCCAGCTCAACTCCAGGGGGCTGGATGAACATTCAGTACTTC	CASSTPGGWMNIQYF
TRBV27	TRBJ1-5	TRBD1	-	TGTGCCAGCAGTTTATCGACAGGGGCAAAACAGCCCCAGCATTTT	CASSLSTGAKQPQHF
TRBV7-9	TRBJ2-1	TRBD2	-	TGTGCCAGCAGCTTACAGCGCAGGGGACTAGCGGGGGACAATGAGCAGTTCTTC	CASSLQRRGLAGDNEQFF
TRBV9	TRBJ2-5	-	-	TGTGCCAGCAGCCACCCCCGGGGGTTCGCCGGGATCAACCAAGAGACCCAGTACTTC	CASSHPRGFAGINQETQYF
TRBV7-2	TRBJ1-1	TRBD1	-	TGTGCCAGCAGCCCGACAGGGCCTGAAGCTTTCTTT	CASSPTGPEAFF
TRBV4-3	TRBJ2-1	TRBD2	few	TGCGCCAGCAGCCAAGGAAGCGGGAGGGTAGGTGAGCAGTTCTTC	CASSQGSGRVGEQFF
TRBV18	TRBJ2-7	-	-	TGTGCCAGCTCACCACCCAGGGGAGGGTCCTACGAGCAGTACTTC	CASSPPRGGSYEQYF
TRBV28	TRBJ2-1	-	-	TGTGCCAGCAGTCAACGGGGGTTTGGCCATGAGCAGTTCTTC	CASSQRGFGHEQFF
TRBV2	TRBJ2-7	TRBD1	-	TGTGCCAGCAACGACAGGGGGGTACACGAGCAGTACTTC	CASNDRGVHEQYF